A selection of T cell receptor beta chains follows, all from one sample in a study of breast tumors, draining lymph nodes, adjacent tissues. TCRdb processed the multiplex PCR reads anew with MiXCR; each CDR3 protein has one entry. The table lists 270,000 or so distinct CDR3 sequences, 30% of them singletons, with under 1.2% in the top ten. Sequenced sample: axillary lymph node tissue. These receptors were taken from a female donor with breast cancer. Some clones in this sample may be carry-over from other donors' samples. The CDR3 runs from the conserved cysteine through the conserved F or W. The D gene is left open where the match is weak. Clone sizes are given selectively: once, few, many, or a class where the clone is expanded.

-	TRBJ1-5	TRBV20-1	many	CSARGQGGQPQHF	TGCAGTGCTAGGGGTCAGGGCGGTCAGCCCCAGCATTTT
-	TRBJ2-5	TRBV29-1	many	CSVELDPEETQYF	TGCAGCGTTGAATTAGACCCGGAGGAGACCCAGTACTTC
-	TRBJ1-5	TRBV3-1	few	CASSQEWGPSRPQHF	TGCGCCAGCAGCCAAGAATGGGGACCAAGTCGGCCCCAGCATTTT
-	TRBJ2-7	TRBV2	many	CASSVRDEQYF	TGTGCCAGCAGTGTCAGGGACGAGCAGTACTTC
-	TRBJ2-5	TRBV5-1	many	CASSLDGGSKTQYF	TGCGCCAGCAGCTTGGATGGCGGGTCAAAGACCCAGTACTTC
TRBD1	TRBJ2-7	TRBV24-1	many	CATSFTGTGIYEQYF	TGTGCCACCAGTTTCACCGGGACAGGGATTTACGAGCAGTACTTC
-	TRBJ2-3	TRBV28	few	CASRPGRTDTQYF	TGTGCCAGCAGACCAGGGCGGACAGATACGCAGTATTTT
TRBD2	TRBJ2-5	TRBV24-1	-	CATSDGGREAQYF	TGTGCCACCAGTGACGGGGGGAGAGAGGCCCAGTACTTC
-	TRBJ2-7	TRBV7-2	many	CASSVGGQFYEQYF	TGTGCCAGCAGCGTTGGAGGGCAGTTCTACGAGCAGTACTTC
-	TRBJ2-5	TRBV5-1	-	CASSLDAGLDTQYF	TGCGCCAGCAGCTTGGACGCGGGGTTGGACACCCAGTACTTC
-	TRBJ1-6	TRBV4-2	-	CASSQDSGITSPLHF	TGTGCCAGCAGCCAAGACAGCGGGATAACATCACCCCTCCACTTT
TRBD1	TRBJ2-7	TRBV7-3	-	CASSFRQGDGYEQYF	TGTGCCAGCAGCTTTAGACAGGGAGATGGCTACGAGCAGTACTTC
TRBD1	TRBJ2-7	TRBV6-6	few	CASSYSTGGFYEQYF	TGTGCCAGCAGTTACTCGACAGGGGGCTTTTACGAGCAGTACTTC
TRBD2	TRBJ2-7	TRBV6-5	many	CASSYLGEGLYEQYF	TGTGCCAGCAGTTATCTGGGGGAGGGCCTTTACGAGCAGTACTTC
-	TRBJ2-2	TRBV28	few	CASSLFSPANTGELFF	TGTGCCAGCAGTTTATTTTCACCCGCGAACACCGGGGAGCTGTTTTTT
-	TRBJ2-1	TRBV6-6	many	CASEGHGNEQFF	TGTGCCAGTGAGGGCCACGGGAATGAGCAGTTCTTC
-	TRBJ2-7	TRBV20-1	many	CSASPGPGAYEQYF	TGCAGTGCTAGCCCCGGCCCTGGGGCCTACGAGCAGTACTTC
-	TRBJ1-1	TRBV2	few	CASSSQMNTEAFF	TGTGCCAGCAGTAGTCAGATGAACACTGAAGCTTTCTTT
-	TRBJ1-5	TRBV6-1	many	CASSRGGSNQPQHF	TGTGCCAGCAGTCGGGGAGGGAGCAATCAGCCCCAGCATTTT
TRBD2	TRBJ2-2	TRBV5-1	many	CASSVGLAGNTGELFF	TGCGCCAGCAGCGTCGGACTAGCGGGGAACACCGGGGAGCTGTTTTTT
-	TRBJ1-2	TRBV5-5	once	CASSLTGVESGYTF	TGTGCCAGCAGCTTGACGGGGGTAGAGAGTGGCTACACCTTC
TRBD1	TRBJ1-4	TRBV7-9	-	CASSFQGVSEKLFF	TGTGCCAGCAGCTTCCAGGGGGTTAGTGAAAAACTGTTTTTT
-	TRBJ1-1	TRBV29-1	-	CSVEFLGNTEAFF	TGCAGCGTTGAGTTCCTGGGGAACACTGAAGCTTTCTTT
-	TRBJ1-2	TRBV12-3/TRBV12-4	many	CASSLRGGYTF	TGTGCCAGCAGTTTGAGGGGTGGCTACACCTTC
TRBD2	TRBJ2-3	TRBV5-1	many	CASSYASGKGGLDTQYF	TGCGCCAGCAGCTATGCTAGCGGGAAAGGGGGATTGGATACGCAGTATTTT
TRBD1	TRBJ1-2	TRBV29-1	many	CSARDRENYGYTF	TGCAGCGCCCGGGACAGGGAGAACTATGGCTACACCTTC
-	TRBJ2-4	TRBV20-1	-	CSAEIGPNIQYF	TGCAGTGCCGAGATAGGGCCGAACATTCAGTACTTC
-	TRBJ2-5	TRBV5-1	many	CASSLDRVQTQYF	TGCGCCAGCAGCTTGGACAGGGTTCAAACCCAGTACTTC
-	TRBJ1-1	TRBV12-3/TRBV12-4	many	CASSLTGNTEAFF	TGTGCCAGCAGCTTAACCGGGAACACTGAAGCTTTCTTT
TRBD2	TRBJ2-5	TRBV28	-	CASSFLGTSGKETQYF	TGTGCCAGCAGTTTCCTCGGGACTAGCGGGAAAGAGACCCAGTACTTC
-	TRBJ1-6	TRBV27	many	CASSITLISPLHF	TGTGCCAGCAGTATAACGCTTATCTCACCCCTCCACTTT